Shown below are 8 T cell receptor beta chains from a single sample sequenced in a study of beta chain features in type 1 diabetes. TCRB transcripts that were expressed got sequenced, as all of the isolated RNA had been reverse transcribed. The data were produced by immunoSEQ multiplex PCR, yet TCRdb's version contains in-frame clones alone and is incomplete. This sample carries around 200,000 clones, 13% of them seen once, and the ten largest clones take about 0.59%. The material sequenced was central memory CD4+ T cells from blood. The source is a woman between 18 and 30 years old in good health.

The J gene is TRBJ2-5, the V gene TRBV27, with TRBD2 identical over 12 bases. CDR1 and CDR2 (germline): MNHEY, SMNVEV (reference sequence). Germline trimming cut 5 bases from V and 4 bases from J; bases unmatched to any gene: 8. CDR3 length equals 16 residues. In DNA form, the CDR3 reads TGTGCCAGCAGTCCGTGGACTAGCGGGATGTCAGAGACCCAGTACTTC. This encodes CASSPWTSGMSETQYF.

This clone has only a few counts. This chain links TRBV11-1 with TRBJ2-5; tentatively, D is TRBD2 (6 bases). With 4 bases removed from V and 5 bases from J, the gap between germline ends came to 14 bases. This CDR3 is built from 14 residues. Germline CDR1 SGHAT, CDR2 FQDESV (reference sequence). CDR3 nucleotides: TGTGCCAGCAGCTCGGGGACTCGGCGGGAGACCCAGTACTTC. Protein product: CASSSGTRRETQYF.

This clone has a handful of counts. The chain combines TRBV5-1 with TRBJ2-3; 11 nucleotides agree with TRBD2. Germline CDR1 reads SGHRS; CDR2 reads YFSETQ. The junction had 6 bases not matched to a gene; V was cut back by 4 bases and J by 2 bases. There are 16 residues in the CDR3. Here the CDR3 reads CASSDLAGGNTDTQYF. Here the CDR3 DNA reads TGCGCCAGCAGCGACTTAGCGGGAGGGAACACAGATACGCAGTATTTT.

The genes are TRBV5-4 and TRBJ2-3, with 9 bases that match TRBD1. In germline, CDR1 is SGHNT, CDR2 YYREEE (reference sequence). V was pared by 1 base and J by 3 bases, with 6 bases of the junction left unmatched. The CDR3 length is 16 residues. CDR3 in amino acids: CASSLLGDRVTDTQYF. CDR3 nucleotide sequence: TGTGCCAGCAGCTTGCTAGGGGACAGGGTTACAGATACGCAGTATTTT.

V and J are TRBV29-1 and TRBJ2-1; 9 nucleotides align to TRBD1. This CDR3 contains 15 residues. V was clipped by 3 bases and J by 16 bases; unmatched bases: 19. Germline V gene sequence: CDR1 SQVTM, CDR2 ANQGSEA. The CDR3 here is CSVEVPGTGNPQPFF. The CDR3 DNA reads TGCAGCGTTGAGGTCCCCGGGACAGGGAACCCCCAACCCTTCTTC.

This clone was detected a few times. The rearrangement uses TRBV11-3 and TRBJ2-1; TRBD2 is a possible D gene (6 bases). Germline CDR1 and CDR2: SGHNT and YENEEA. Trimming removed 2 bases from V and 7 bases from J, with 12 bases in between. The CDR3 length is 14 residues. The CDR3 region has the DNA TGTGCCAGCAGCTTATCTGGGGGGTGGAATGAGCAGTTCTTC. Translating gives CASSLSGGWNEQFF. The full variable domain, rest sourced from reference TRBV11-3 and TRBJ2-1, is EAGVVQSPRYKIIEKKQPVAFWCNPISGHNTLYWYLQNLGQGPELLIRYENEEAVDDSQLPKDRFSAERLKGVDSTLKIQPAELGDSAVYLCASSLSGGWNEQFFGPGTRLTVL.

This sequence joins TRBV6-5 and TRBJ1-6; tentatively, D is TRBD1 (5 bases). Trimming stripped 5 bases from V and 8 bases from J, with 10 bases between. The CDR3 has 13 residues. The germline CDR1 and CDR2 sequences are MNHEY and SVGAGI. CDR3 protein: CASSPDMDSPLHF. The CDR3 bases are TGTGCCAGCAGTCCGGACATGGATTCACCCCTCCACTTT.

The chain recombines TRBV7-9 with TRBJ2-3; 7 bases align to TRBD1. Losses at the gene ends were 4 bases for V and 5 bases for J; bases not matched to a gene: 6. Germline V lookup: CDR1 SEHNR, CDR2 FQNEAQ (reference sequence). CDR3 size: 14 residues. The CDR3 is CASSSGQAGDTQYF. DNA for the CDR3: TGTGCCAGCAGCTCCGGACAGGCGGGAGATACGCAGTATTTT.